This TCR beta chain was captured by sequencing in a study of T cells in tumors and immune-related adverse events. Sequencing used immunoSEQ multiplex PCR; TCRdb keeps in-frame clones, though not all of them. The table has around 8,100 clones, around 94% seen once. The V end was cut by 4 bases, the J end by 5 bases, with 20 bases between. This CDR3 is built from 16 residues. Germline assignment: CDR1 MNHNS and CDR2 SASEGT. Specimen: lymph node tissue, collected from a patient treated with anti-PD-1 therapy. This chain uses TRBV6-1 with TRBJ2-5, with TRBD1 as a possible D gene (6 bases). The TCR originated in a female donor with metastatic renal cell carcinoma. The CDR3 region has the DNA TGTGCCAGCAGTGGCCCGACAGGAGGACGGTGGGAGACCCAGTACTTC. Protein sequence: CASSGPTGGRWETQYF.